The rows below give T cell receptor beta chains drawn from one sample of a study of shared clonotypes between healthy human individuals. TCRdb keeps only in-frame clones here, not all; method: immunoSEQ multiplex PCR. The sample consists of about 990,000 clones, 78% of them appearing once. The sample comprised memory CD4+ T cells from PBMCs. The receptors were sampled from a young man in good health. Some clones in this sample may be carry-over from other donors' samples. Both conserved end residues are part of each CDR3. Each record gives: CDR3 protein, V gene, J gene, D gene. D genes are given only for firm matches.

CDR3aa: CASSGTHRGLEHEAFF
v_gene: TRBV4-1
j_gene: TRBJ1-1
d_gene: TRBD1

CDR3aa: CASSTTLGSPGELFF
v_gene: TRBV28
j_gene: TRBJ2-2
d_gene: -

CDR3aa: CASSKISDRGLYEQYF
v_gene: TRBV21-1
j_gene: TRBJ2-7
d_gene: -

CDR3aa: CASSLRQASYEQYF
v_gene: TRBV5-1
j_gene: -
d_gene: -

CDR3aa: CASTLTPSYNEQFF
v_gene: TRBV5-1
j_gene: TRBJ2-1
d_gene: -

CDR3aa: CASSVSTGDSNQPQHF
v_gene: TRBV2
j_gene: TRBJ1-5
d_gene: TRBD1

CDR3aa: CASSIGRGGETQYF
v_gene: TRBV19
j_gene: TRBJ2-5
d_gene: -

CDR3aa: CASSLVPGDQPQHF
v_gene: TRBV5-1
j_gene: TRBJ1-5
d_gene: -

CDR3aa: CASSGAWTREQYF
v_gene: TRBV7-8
j_gene: TRBJ2-7
d_gene: -

CDR3aa: CASKGSTGRNEQFF
v_gene: TRBV19
j_gene: TRBJ2-1
d_gene: -

CDR3aa: CASSLGVGRSQETQYF
v_gene: TRBV11-2
j_gene: TRBJ2-5
d_gene: -

CDR3aa: CASRRAVNQPQHF
v_gene: TRBV28
j_gene: TRBJ1-5
d_gene: -

CDR3aa: CASSRSGSEEQFF
v_gene: TRBV6-5
j_gene: TRBJ2-1
d_gene: -

CDR3aa: CASSQEMHFAYEQYF
v_gene: TRBV4-2
j_gene: TRBJ2-7
d_gene: -

CDR3aa: CASSPGQGIAGNTIYF
v_gene: TRBV7-2
j_gene: TRBJ1-3
d_gene: TRBD1

CDR3aa: CASSLQSGGEQFF
v_gene: TRBV2
j_gene: TRBJ2-1
d_gene: -

CDR3aa: CASSIGSGSSDTQYF
v_gene: TRBV7-7
j_gene: TRBJ2-3
d_gene: TRBD2

CDR3aa: CASSWPAAGGTDTQYF
v_gene: TRBV5-4
j_gene: TRBJ2-3
d_gene: TRBD2

CDR3aa: CASSVEDRGFTEAFF
v_gene: TRBV9
j_gene: TRBJ1-1
d_gene: TRBD1

CDR3aa: CASSLGALSGRAILSSYNEQFF
v_gene: TRBV27
j_gene: TRBJ2-1
d_gene: TRBD2

CDR3aa: CASSLAVAGGTYEQYF
v_gene: TRBV5-4
j_gene: TRBJ2-7
d_gene: TRBD2

CDR3aa: CASRAGGGYGYTF
v_gene: TRBV9
j_gene: TRBJ1-2
d_gene: TRBD1

CDR3aa: CASSPPAGVCTGELFF
v_gene: TRBV23-1
j_gene: TRBJ2-2
d_gene: TRBD2

CDR3aa: CASSFLGGWEKLFF
v_gene: TRBV27
j_gene: TRBJ1-4
d_gene: -

CDR3aa: CASSTDRGRTEAFF
v_gene: TRBV7-2
j_gene: TRBJ1-1
d_gene: TRBD1

CDR3aa: CASSASWTVPNTEAFF
v_gene: TRBV9
j_gene: TRBJ1-1
d_gene: -

CDR3aa: CASSLASGLAGETQYF
v_gene: TRBV7-9
j_gene: TRBJ2-5
d_gene: TRBD2

CDR3aa: CASSEAASSLPSTDTQYF
v_gene: TRBV6-1
j_gene: TRBJ2-3
d_gene: -

CDR3aa: CASPEREVTYNEQFF
v_gene: TRBV7-9
j_gene: TRBJ2-1
d_gene: TRBD2

CDR3aa: CASSEGTVHKQYF
v_gene: TRBV9
j_gene: TRBJ2-3
d_gene: -

CDR3aa: CAISDTGGPTDTQYF
v_gene: TRBV10-3
j_gene: TRBJ2-3
d_gene: -

CDR3aa: CASSVGARQGAGANVLTF
v_gene: TRBV5-4
j_gene: TRBJ2-6
d_gene: TRBD1

CDR3aa: CSVRMNTEAFF
v_gene: TRBV29-1
j_gene: TRBJ1-1
d_gene: -

CDR3aa: CASSQGLAGDEQYF
v_gene: TRBV7-7
j_gene: TRBJ2-7
d_gene: TRBD2

CDR3aa: CASSGQGTNTEAFF
v_gene: TRBV6-1
j_gene: TRBJ1-1
d_gene: TRBD1

CDR3aa: CASSLRWDRGRETQYF
v_gene: TRBV7-9
j_gene: TRBJ2-5
d_gene: TRBD1

CDR3aa: CASSPGTANYGYTF
v_gene: TRBV28
j_gene: TRBJ1-2
d_gene: -

CDR3aa: CASSLARGSLGGTDTQYF
v_gene: TRBV5-1
j_gene: TRBJ2-3
d_gene: -

CDR3aa: CASSWAATGVYEQYF
v_gene: TRBV11-1
j_gene: TRBJ2-7
d_gene: TRBD1

CDR3aa: CASSEGTEMYGYTF
v_gene: TRBV6-5
j_gene: TRBJ1-2
d_gene: TRBD1

CDR3aa: CASSFSGSSYNEQFF
v_gene: TRBV9
j_gene: TRBJ2-1
d_gene: TRBD2

CDR3aa: CASGGDGSYEQYF
v_gene: TRBV12-5
j_gene: TRBJ2-7
d_gene: -

CDR3aa: CASSLEPGGAYEQYF
v_gene: TRBV11-1
j_gene: TRBJ2-7
d_gene: TRBD1

CDR3aa: CASIKNTEAFF
v_gene: TRBV25-1
j_gene: TRBJ1-1
d_gene: -

CDR3aa: CASSREGTGRAYEQYF
v_gene: TRBV18
j_gene: TRBJ2-7
d_gene: TRBD1

CDR3aa: CASSVGGTNTGELFF
v_gene: TRBV9
j_gene: TRBJ2-2
d_gene: -